One and the same sample provided the 7 T cell receptor beta chains below, sequenced in a study of blood T cell repertoires in COVID-19. TCRdb's table, derived via immunoSEQ multiplex PCR, lists solely in-frame clones and lacks some. This table has a few hundred thousand clones, roughly 86% appearing once. Sequencing used PBMCs or T cells enriched from blood (not recorded which). These receptors originate from a man aged 40-55 years in a cohort exposed to, infected with or recovered from COVID-19 (not recorded which).

The chain carries TRBV6-5 and TRBJ2-1, with 10 bases matching TRBD2. This CDR3 is 13 amino acids long. The germline V gene has CDR1 MNHEY and CDR2 SVGAGI. V lost 5 bases and J lost 9; bases outside the gene matches: 4. CDR3 in amino acids: CASSLAGVGEQFF. DNA of the CDR3: TGTGCCAGCAGTCTAGCGGGAGTAGGTGAGCAGTTCTTC.

The J gene is TRBJ1-2, the V gene TRBV15; no firm D call. CDR1 and CDR2 (germline): LNHNV, YYDKDF (reference sequence). V gave up 0 bases and J gave up 1 base, with 9 bases separating them. The CDR3 totals 15 residues. This chain's CDR3 is CATSRDQQNNYGYTF. The CDR3 DNA reads as TGTGCCACCAGCAGAGATCAACAGAATAACTATGGCTACACCTTC.

The V and J genes are TRBV27 and TRBJ2-3; tentative D call: TRBD2 (6 bases). Germline values: CDR1 MNHEY, CDR2 SMNVEV (reference sequence). This CDR3 comprises 15 residues. The V end was cut by 2 bases, the J end by 1 base, with 10 bases between. The CDR3 here is CASSLQGEGTDTQYF. The CDR3 bases are TGTGCCAGCAGTTTACAAGGGGAGGGCACAGATACGCAGTATTTT.

The rearrangement uses TRBV6-1 and TRBJ2-3; TRBD2 matches 7 bases. Germline V CDR1 and CDR2: MNHNS, SASEGT. This CDR3 is 17 amino acids long. V dropped 6 bases and J dropped 5; count of bases not matched to a gene: 17. The CDR3 DNA reads TGTGCCAGCAGGGAACCCCCTAGGGCGGGAGACAGAGATACGCAGTATTTT. This codes for CASREPPRAGDRDTQYF.

The V and J genes are TRBV5-1 and TRBJ2-2; 11 bases fit TRBD2. The V gene end was trimmed by 5 bases and the J gene end by 3 bases; junction bases not matched to a gene: 3. CDR1 and CDR2 from the germline V gene are SGHRS and YFSETQ. This CDR3 is 15 amino acids long. In DNA, the CDR3 is TGCGCCAGCAGATCGACTAGCGGGGACACCGGGGAGCTGTTTTTT. This translates into CASRSTSGDTGELFF.

V and J are TRBV28 and TRBJ2-2; 16 bases are shared with TRBD2. This CDR3 spans 19 amino acids. V gave up 2 bases and J gave up 4 bases; unmatched junction bases: 7. Germline lookup yields CDR1 MDHEN and CDR2 SYDVKM. CDR3 loop: CASSLPPGLAGGLTGELFF. The CDR3 nucleotides read TGTGCCAGCAGTTTACCCCCGGGACTAGCGGGAGGGCTCACCGGGGAGCTGTTTTTT.

J is TRBJ2-1 and V is TRBV2, with a tentative D call TRBD2 (7 bases). Trimming took off 6 bases at V and 3 bases at J, with 21 bases between the two ends. CDR1 and CDR2 from the germline V gene are SNHLY and FYNNEI. This CDR3 contains 17 residues. This CDR3 reads CASRGSLGGAGYNEQFF. The CDR3 DNA is TGTGCCAGCAGGGGCTCTCTAGGGGGGGCCGGCTACAATGAGCAGTTCTTC.